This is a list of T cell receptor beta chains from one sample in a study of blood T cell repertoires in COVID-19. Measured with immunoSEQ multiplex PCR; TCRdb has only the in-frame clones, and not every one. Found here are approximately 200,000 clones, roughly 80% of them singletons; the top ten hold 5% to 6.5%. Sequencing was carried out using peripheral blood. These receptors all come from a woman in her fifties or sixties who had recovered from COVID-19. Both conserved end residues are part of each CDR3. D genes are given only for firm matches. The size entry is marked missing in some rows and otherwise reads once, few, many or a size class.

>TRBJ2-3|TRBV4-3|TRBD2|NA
CASSQDRGGADTQYF
TGCGCCAGCAGCCAAGATCGCGGGGGGGCAGATACGCAGTATTTT
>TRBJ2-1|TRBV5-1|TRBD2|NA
CASSPGGAYNEQFF
TGCGCCAGCAGCCCCGGGGGGGCCTACAATGAGCAGTTCTTC
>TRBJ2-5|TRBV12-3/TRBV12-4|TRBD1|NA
CASRQGAKETQYF
TGTGCCAGCCGACAGGGGGCAAAAGAGACCCAGTACTTC
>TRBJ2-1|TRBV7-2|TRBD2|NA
CASSLGSGYNEQFF
TGTGCCAGCAGCTTAGGTAGCGGGTACAATGAGCAGTTCTTC
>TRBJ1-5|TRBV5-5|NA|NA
CASSIVPGQDYNQPQHF
TGTGCCAGCAGCATCGTCCCGGGACAAGACTACAATCAGCCCCAGCATTTT
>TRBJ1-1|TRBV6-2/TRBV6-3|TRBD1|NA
CASSYSIGSQGYSTEAFF
TGTGCCAGCAGTTACTCGATCGGGTCACAGGGGTATAGCACTGAAGCTTTCTTT
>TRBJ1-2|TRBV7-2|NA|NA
CASSLDRGLYTF
TGTGCCAGCAGCTTAGATCGCGGATTGTACACCTTC
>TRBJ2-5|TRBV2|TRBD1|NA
CASSPGQGDETQYF
TGTGCCAGCAGTCCGGGACAGGGGGACGAGACCCAGTACTTC
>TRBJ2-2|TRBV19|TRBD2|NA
CASTLLGGRNTGELFF
TGTGCCAGTACCCTGTTGGGGGGGAGAAACACTGGGGAGCTGTTTTTT
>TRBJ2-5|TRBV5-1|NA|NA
CASSSGGRHQETQYF
TGCGCCAGCAGCAGTGGAGGGCGACACCAAGAGACCCAGTACTTC
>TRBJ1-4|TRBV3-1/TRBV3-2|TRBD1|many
CASSPGDRGTNEKLFF
TGTGCCAGCAGCCCCGGGGACAGGGGGACTAATGAAAAACTGTTTTTT
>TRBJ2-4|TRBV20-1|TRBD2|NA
CSASRSGGALLAKNIQYF
TGCAGTGCTAGTCGTAGCGGGGGGGCTCTTTTAGCCAAAAACATTCAGTACTTC
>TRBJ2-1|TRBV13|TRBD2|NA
CASSLGSGGAYNEQFF
TGTGCCAGCAGCTTAGGAAGCGGGGGGGCCTACAATGAGCAGTTCTTC
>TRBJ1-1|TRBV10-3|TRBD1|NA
CAISEQQGAAEAFF
TGTGCCATCAGTGAGCAACAGGGGGCCGCTGAAGCTTTCTTT
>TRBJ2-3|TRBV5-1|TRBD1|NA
CASSLDRATDTQYF
TGCGCCAGCAGCCTGGACAGGGCCACAGATACGCAGTATTTT
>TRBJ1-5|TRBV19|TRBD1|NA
CASSQGGQPQHF
TGTGCCAGTAGTCAAGGGGGCCAGCCCCAGCATTTT
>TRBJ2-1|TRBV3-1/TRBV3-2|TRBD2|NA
CASSQSGTSGGAGNEQFF
TGTGCCAGCAGCCAGTCCGGGACTAGCGGGGGGGCTGGTAATGAGCAGTTCTTC
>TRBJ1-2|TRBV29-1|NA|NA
CSVEFRGRINVGYTF
TGCAGCGTTGAATTCCGGGGGAGGATTAACGTTGGCTACACCTTC
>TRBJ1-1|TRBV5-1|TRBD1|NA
CASSVDRGEAFF
TGCGCCAGCAGCGTTGACAGGGGTGAAGCTTTCTTT
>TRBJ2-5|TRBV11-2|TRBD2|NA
CASSDGTSGRFQETQYF
TGTGCCAGCAGCGATGGGACTAGCGGGAGATTCCAAGAGACCCAGTACTTC
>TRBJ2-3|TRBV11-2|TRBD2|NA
CASSQGLAGDTQYF
TGTGCCAGCAGCCAGGGACTAGCGGGAGATACGCAGTATTTT
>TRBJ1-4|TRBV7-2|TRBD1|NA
CASSSRGQGPNEKLFF
TGTGCCAGCAGCTCACGCGGACAGGGCCCTAATGAAAAACTGTTTTTT
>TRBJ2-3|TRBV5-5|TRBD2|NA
CASSLGLAGGYTDTQYF
TGTGCCAGCAGCTTGGGACTAGCGGGGGGGTACACAGATACGCAGTATTTT
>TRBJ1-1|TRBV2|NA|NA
CASSVEGVMNTEAFF
TGTGCCAGCAGTGTTGAGGGGGTTATGAACACTGAAGCTTTCTTT
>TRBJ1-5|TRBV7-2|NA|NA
CASSLQGFSNQPQHF
TGTGCCAGCAGCTTACAGGGTTTTAGCAATCAGCCCCAGCATTTT
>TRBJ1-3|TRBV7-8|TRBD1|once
CASSVQGWGNTIYF
TGTGCCAGCAGCGTACAGGGGTGGGGAAACACCATATATTTT
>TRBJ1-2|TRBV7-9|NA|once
CASRPQGGYGYTF
TGTGCCAGCAGACCGCAGGGAGGATATGGCTACACCTTC
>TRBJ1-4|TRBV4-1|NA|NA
CASSQSLQGSNEKLFF
TGCGCCAGCAGCCAAAGTTTACAGGGAAGTAATGAAAAACTGTTTTTT
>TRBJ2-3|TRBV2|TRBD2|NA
CASSELLAHTDTQYF
TGTGCCAGCAGTGAATTACTAGCGCACACAGATACGCAGTATTTT
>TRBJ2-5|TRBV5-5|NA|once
CASSSRLGRRQETQYF
TGTGCCAGCAGCAGCAGACTAGGGAGACGGCAAGAGACCCAGTACTTC
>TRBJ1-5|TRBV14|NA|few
CASSQDRDQPQHF
TGTGCCAGCAGCCAAGATCGGGATCAGCCCCAGCATTTT
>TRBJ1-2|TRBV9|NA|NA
CASSGGNQNGIGYTF
TGTGCCAGCAGCGGAGGGAATCAGAATGGGATAGGCTACACCTTC
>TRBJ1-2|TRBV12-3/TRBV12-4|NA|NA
CASSGRGNYGYTF
TGTGCCAGCTCCGGCAGGGGCAACTATGGCTACACCTTC
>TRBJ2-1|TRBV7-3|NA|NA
CASSLRTYNEQFF
TGTGCCAGCAGCTTAAGGACTTACAATGAGCAGTTCTTC
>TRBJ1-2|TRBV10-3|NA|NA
CAINPRYSTPATGNYGYTF
TGTGCCATCAACCCCCGATACTCGACCCCAGCGACGGGTAACTATGGCTACACCTTC
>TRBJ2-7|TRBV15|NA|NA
CATSRDRGANHEQYF
TGTGCCACCAGCAGAGATCGGGGGGCCAACCACGAGCAGTACTTC
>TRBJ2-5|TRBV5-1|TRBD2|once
CASSRGGQETQYF
TGCGCCAGCAGTCGCGGGGGCCAAGAGACCCAGTACTTC
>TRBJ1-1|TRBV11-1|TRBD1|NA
CASRQGQENTEAFF
TGTGCCAGCAGGCAGGGACAGGAGAACACTGAAGCTTTCTTT
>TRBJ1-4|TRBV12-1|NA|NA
CASSQGQGAEKLFF
TGTGCCAGCAGCCAGGGACAGGGGGCTGAAAAACTGTTTTTT
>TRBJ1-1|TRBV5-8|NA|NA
CASTSTARANTEAFF
TGTGCCAGCACCTCAACGGCCAGGGCGAACACTGAAGCTTTCTTT
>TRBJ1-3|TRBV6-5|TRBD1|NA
CASSYSHGTVGNTIYF
TGTGCCAGCAGTTACTCCCATGGGACAGTTGGAAACACCATATATTTT
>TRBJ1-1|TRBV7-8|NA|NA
CASSLVQGNTEAFF
TGTGCCAGCAGCTTGGTTCAGGGGAACACTGAAGCTTTCTTT
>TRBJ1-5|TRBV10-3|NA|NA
CAISESTADNSNQPQHF
TGTGCCATCAGTGAGTCGACGGCCGACAATAGCAATCAGCCCCAGCATTTT
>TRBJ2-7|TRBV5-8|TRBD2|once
CASSPGLATWEQYF
TGTGCCAGCAGCCCCGGACTAGCGACTTGGGAGCAGTACTTC
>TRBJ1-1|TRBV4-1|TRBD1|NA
CASSSLAQGEAFF
TGCGCCAGCAGCTCTCTCGCACAGGGGGAGGCTTTCTTT
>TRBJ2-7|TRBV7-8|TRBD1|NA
CASSVGPGGQYF
TGTGCCAGCAGCGTAGGCCCAGGGGGGCAGTACTTC
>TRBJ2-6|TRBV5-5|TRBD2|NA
CASSDNPGLAGVRGANVLTF
TGTGCCAGCAGCGACAACCCGGGACTAGCGGGGGTGAGGGGGGCCAACGTCCTGACTTTC
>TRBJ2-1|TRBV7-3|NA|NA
CASSSTSAGEQFF
TGTGCCAGCAGCTCTACTAGTGCTGGCGAGCAGTTCTTC
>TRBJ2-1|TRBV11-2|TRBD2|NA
CASRRPGLAAGEQFF
TGTGCCAGCAGGAGACCGGGACTAGCGGCCGGGGAGCAGTTCTTC
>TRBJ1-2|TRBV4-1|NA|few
CASSQTGNYGYTF
TGCGCCAGCAGCCAAACAGGGAACTATGGCTACACCTTC
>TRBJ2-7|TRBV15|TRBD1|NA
CATSRGPGQSYEQYF
TGTGCCACCAGCAGGGGGCCGGGACAGAGCTACGAGCAGTACTTC
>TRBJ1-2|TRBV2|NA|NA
CASSDTDYGYTF
TGTGCCAGCAGCGATACAGACTATGGCTACACCTTC
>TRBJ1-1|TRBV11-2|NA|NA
CASSLDTGTEAFF
TGTGCCAGCAGCTTAGATACAGGGACTGAAGCTTTCTTT
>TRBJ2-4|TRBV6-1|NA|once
CASSRGAGENIQYF
TGTGCCAGCAGTCGGGGTGCAGGGGAAAACATTCAGTACTTC
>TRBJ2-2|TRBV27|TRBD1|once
CATLRTGGTGELFF
TGTGCCACACTAAGGACAGGCGGGACCGGGGAGCTGTTTTTT
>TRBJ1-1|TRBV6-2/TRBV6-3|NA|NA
CASSPISDVNTEAFF
TGTGCCAGCAGCCCCATTAGCGACGTTAACACTGAAGCTTTCTTT
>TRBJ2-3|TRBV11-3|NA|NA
CASSLEANTDTQYF
TGTGCCAGCAGCTTAGAGGCAAACACAGATACGCAGTATTTT